A selection of T cell receptor beta chains follows, all from one sample in a study of blood T cell repertoires in COVID-19. Only in-frame clones appear in the TCRdb table, and some are missing; sequencing was by immunoSEQ multiplex PCR. In the table there are a few hundred thousand clones, about 85% of which are singletons. The sequencing sample was made of PBMCs or T cells enriched from blood (not recorded which). Receptor source: a woman aged 50 to 65 who had been exposed to COVID-19. The CDR3 runs from the conserved cysteine through the conserved F or W. The D gene is left open where the match is weak. Some rows have no size entry. The others give once, few or many, or a class for an expanded clone.

clone size,V gene,CDR3 length,D gene,J gene,CDR3 DNA,CDR3 protein
NA,TRBV5-1,14,NA,TRBJ1-4,TGCGCCAGCAGCTTGGAAGGGGCTCGGGAAAAACTGTTTTTT,CASSLEGAREKLFF
NA,TRBV4-3,15,NA,TRBJ1-3,TGCGCCAGCAGCCTTCACAGATACTCTGGAAACACCATATATTTT,CASSLHRYSGNTIYF
NA,TRBV19,14,TRBD2,TRBJ2-7,TGTGCCAGTAGTCTAGCGGGGGGGTCCTACGAGCAGTACTTC,CASSLAGGSYEQYF
once,TRBV6-5,13,NA,TRBJ2-7,TGTGCCAGCAGCCGACAGAGCTCCTACGAGCAGTACTTC,CASSRQSSYEQYF
NA,TRBV24-1,16,TRBD1,TRBJ2-7,TGTGCCACCAGTGACCCCGGGACAGACAAGCCCTACGAGCAGTACTTC,CATSDPGTDKPYEQYF
NA,TRBV5-4,14,NA,TRBJ2-1,TGTGCCAGCAGCTTGGGGGGGGTTAGCAATGAGCAGTTCTTC,CASSLGGVSNEQFF
NA,TRBV11-3,15,NA,TRBJ1-4,TGTGCCAGCAGCTTACGAGGGCAAACTAATGAAAAACTGTTTTTT,CASSLRGQTNEKLFF
NA,TRBV15,16,TRBD2,TRBJ2-3,TGTGCCACCAGCAGAGACTCGGGGGGGCTTTCAGATACGCAGTATTTT,CATSRDSGGLSDTQYF
NA,TRBV14,15,NA,TRBJ1-3,TGTGCCAGCAGCCGATTAGAGGCCTCTGGAAACACCATATATTTT,CASSRLEASGNTIYF
NA,TRBV28,14,NA,TRBJ1-1,TGTGCCAGCAGTTTAGTCAGGGAGGCCACTGAAGCTTTCTTT,CASSLVREATEAFF
NA,TRBV18,16,NA,TRBJ2-2,TGTGCCAGCTCACCGTATGTCAGGGGAGATACCGGGGAGCTGTTTTTT,CASSPYVRGDTGELFF
NA,TRBV18,17,TRBD1,TRBJ1-1,TGTGCCAGCTCACCACGGGGCACAGGGGGAAAGAACACTGAAGCTTTCTTT,CASSPRGTGGKNTEAFF
NA,TRBV5-1,17,NA,TRBJ2-1,TGCGCCAGCAGCTTCGGCGGGGGGACAGACTCCTACAATGAGCAGTTCTTC,CASSFGGGTDSYNEQFF
NA,TRBV5-4,17,TRBD1,TRBJ2-6,TGTGCCAGCAGCCCTGGGACAGGGGGAAGCGGGGCCAACGTCCTGACTTTC,CASSPGTGGSGANVLTF
NA,TRBV19,13,NA,TRBJ1-2,TGTGCCAGTAGTATTGTTCGTGAACTTGGCTACACCTTC,CASSIVRELGYTF
NA,TRBV24-1,14,NA,TRBJ1-5,TGTGCCACCAGTGAAGGACAGCGAAATCAGCCCCAGCATTTT,CATSEGQRNQPQHF
NA,TRBV11-1,16,NA,TRBJ2-3,TGTGCCAGCAGCTCCCGAGGAGGTAGGGCGACAGATACGCAGTATTTT,CASSSRGGRATDTQYF
NA,TRBV5-1,15,NA,TRBJ2-2,TGCGCCAGCAGCTCCGACAGTGCGGACACCGGGGAGCTGTTTTTT,CASSSDSADTGELFF
NA,TRBV30,14,NA,TRBJ1-6,TGTGCCTGGAGTGTATCAGGGCAGCATTCACCCCTCCACTTT,CAWSVSGQHSPLHF
few,TRBV5-1,11,NA,TRBJ2-1,TGCGCCAGCAGCGGAGACAATGAGCAGTTCTTC,CASSGDNEQFF
NA,TRBV6-4,15,TRBD2,TRBJ2-1,TGTGCCAGCAGGCCGACTAGCGGGGGGGGAAATGAGCAGTTCTTC,CASRPTSGGGNEQFF
NA,TRBV14,21,NA,TRBJ2-1,TGTGCCAGCAGCCAAGGACCACCGGATAGCCGGGGGAGGAGCTCCTACAATGAGCAGTTCTTC,CASSQGPPDSRGRSSYNEQFF
NA,TRBV2,15,NA,TRBJ1-1,TGTGCCAGCAGTGTCAGAGGACAGCAGAACACTGAAGCTTTCTTT,CASSVRGQQNTEAFF
NA,TRBV5-1,13,NA,TRBJ1-1,TGCGCCAGCAGCTTGGACGGTGACACTGAAGCTTTCTTT,CASSLDGDTEAFF
NA,TRBV9,15,TRBD2,TRBJ2-5,TGTGCCAGCAGCGTAGGTACTAGCGGGGGGGAGACCCAGTACTTC,CASSVGTSGGETQYF
NA,TRBV5-1,14,TRBD1,TRBJ2-1,TGCGCCAGCGGAACCCGGGACAGGGACAATGAGCAGTTCTTC,CASGTRDRDNEQFF
NA,TRBV1,13,NA,TRBJ1-3,TGCACCAGCAGCCGGCAGGGCGGAAACACCATATATTTT,CTSSRQGGNTIYF
NA,TRBV7-7,14,TRBD1,TRBJ2-1,TGTGCCAGCAGCTTAAACAGGGGAGATTATGAGCAGTTCTTC,CASSLNRGDYEQFF
NA,TRBV12-3/TRBV12-4,13,NA,TRBJ1-5,TGTGCCAGCACCGGACAGCACAATCAGCCCCAGCATTTT,CASTGQHNQPQHF
NA,TRBV15,15,NA,TRBJ2-2,TGTGCCACCAGCAGAGATATCGACAGGATCGGGGAGCTGTTTTTT,CATSRDIDRIGELFF
few,TRBV6-5,13,NA,TRBJ1-1,TGTGCCAGCAGTAAGTCACTGATGACTGAAGCTTTCTTT,CASSKSLMTEAFF
NA,TRBV10-3,15,NA,TRBJ2-7,TGTGCCATCAGTGTGGGCTTTGGAGGGTCCTACGAGCAGTACTTC,CAISVGFGGSYEQYF
NA,TRBV6-2/TRBV6-3,15,NA,TRBJ2-2,TGTGCCAGCAGTTACGCCAGGGCGAACACCGGGGAGCTGTTTTTT,CASSYARANTGELFF
NA,TRBV2,17,TRBD1,TRBJ1-4,TGTGCCATCCGAGACCGGGACAGGGGGATTACTAAAGAAAAACTGTTTTTT,CAIRDRDRGITKEKLFF
NA,TRBV10-3,17,TRBD1,TRBJ2-5,TGTGCCATCGGCCGCGTAGGGACAGGGGGAGGGCAAGAGACCCAGTACTTC,CAIGRVGTGGGQETQYF
NA,TRBV27,16,TRBD2,TRBJ2-3,TGTGCCAGCAGTAAGCGACTAGCCGGAAGCACAGATACGCAGTATTTT,CASSKRLAGSTDTQYF
NA,TRBV19,14,NA,TRBJ2-5,TGTGCCAGTAGTGGCGGCGGGACCAGAGAGACCCAGTACTTC,CASSGGGTRETQYF
few,TRBV5-1,13,TRBD1,TRBJ2-7,TGCGCCAGCAGCCCAGACAGGGTCTCCGAGCAGTACTTC,CASSPDRVSEQYF
NA,TRBV18,15,TRBD1,TRBJ2-7,TGTGCCAGCTCACCTTCGACAGGGAGTTTCTACGAGCAGTACTTC,CASSPSTGSFYEQYF
NA,TRBV7-2,14,NA,TRBJ2-7,TGTGCCAGCAGCTTAGCGGCGGAAAACTACGAGCAGTACTTC,CASSLAAENYEQYF
NA,TRBV2,13,TRBD2,TRBJ2-7,TGTGCCAGCAGTGCGATGGGGGGGAACGAGCAGTACTTC,CASSAMGGNEQYF
NA,TRBV28,14,TRBD2,TRBJ2-5,TGTGCCAGCGGCCGCGGGGGTTTCCAAGAGACCCAGTACTTC,CASGRGGFQETQYF
NA,TRBV9,12,NA,TRBJ2-3,TGTGCCAGCGGGCCCTTCACAGATACGCAGTATTTT,CASGPFTDTQYF
NA,TRBV7-9,11,NA,TRBJ2-7,TGTGCCGGCGGAGGCGCTGACGAGCAGTACTTC,CAGGGADEQYF
NA,TRBV12-5,15,NA,TRBJ1-1,TGTGCTAGTGGTTTGGCCCCGGGTTATGGCACTGAAGCTTTCTTT,CASGLAPGYGTEAFF
NA,TRBV19,15,TRBD1,TRBJ2-7,TGTGCCAGTAGTCCAACGGGACAGCATTCCTACGAGCAGTACTTC,CASSPTGQHSYEQYF
NA,TRBV7-8,14,NA,TRBJ1-5,TGTGCCAGCAGCTTAGGGGCCCTCAATCAGCCCCAGCATTTT,CASSLGALNQPQHF